The clone carrying this T cell receptor (beta chain) was seen only a few times. The antigen is undetermined. Only healthy Caucasians were included as donors. Germline values: CDR1 MRHNA, CDR2 SNTAGT. The V end was cut by 2 bases, the J end by 3 bases, with 9 bases between. CDR3 length equals 14 residues. These data belong to a study of identical twins. General study results and limits: The authors drew conclusions from cross-sectional statistical analysis rather than following the same donors. Among monozygotic twins, out-of-frame TCR alpha sharing exceeded what models predicted.

TCRdb reanalysed the 5' RACE reads using MiXCR and keeps one entry per CDR3 protein. The sample includes approximately 410,000 distinct CDR3 sequences, less than 20% of them seen just once. The origin of this receptor is a man in his forties or fifties in good health. This chain uses TRBV6-4 with TRBJ2-3, with unresolved D. Sample: naive T cells sorted from blood. This chain's CDR3 is CASSDGHRTDTQYF. In DNA, the CDR3 is TGTGCCAGCAGTGACGGGCACAGAACAGATACGCAGTATTTT.